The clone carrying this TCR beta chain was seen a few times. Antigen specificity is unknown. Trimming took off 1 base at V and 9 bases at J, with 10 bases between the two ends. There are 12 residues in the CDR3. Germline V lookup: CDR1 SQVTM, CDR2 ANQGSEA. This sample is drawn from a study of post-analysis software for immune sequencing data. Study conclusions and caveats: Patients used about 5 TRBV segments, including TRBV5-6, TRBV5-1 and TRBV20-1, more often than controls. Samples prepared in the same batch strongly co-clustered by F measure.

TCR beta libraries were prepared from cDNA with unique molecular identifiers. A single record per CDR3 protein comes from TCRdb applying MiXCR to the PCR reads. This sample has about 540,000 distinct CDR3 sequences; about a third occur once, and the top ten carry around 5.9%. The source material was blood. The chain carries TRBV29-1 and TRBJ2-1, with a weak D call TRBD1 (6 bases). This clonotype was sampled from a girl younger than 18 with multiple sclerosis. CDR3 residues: CSVEGTEAEQFF. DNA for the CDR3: TGCAGCGTTGAAGGGACAGAGGCTGAGCAGTTCTTC.